These 16 T cell receptor beta chains were all obtained from the same sample, sequenced in a study of early T cells in non-severe SARS-CoV-2 infection. TCRdb re-analysed the 5' RACE reads in MiXCR, keeping a single row per CDR3 protein. This sample carries tens of thousands of distinct CDR3 sequences, 5% to 6% of them seen once, and the ten largest clones take around 27%. Specimen: whole blood. These receptors were obtained from an adult who was a healthcare worker with PCR-confirmed SARS-CoV-2 infection or an uninfected control (not recorded which).

This clonotype was picked up many times. This chain connects TRBV28 to TRBJ1-1, with 10 bases matching TRBD1. This CDR3 contains 16 residues. V shed 3 bases and J 1 base; nucleotides not matched to a gene: 5. Per germline, CDR1 MDHEN and CDR2 SYDVKM. The CDR3, as DNA: TGTGCCAGCAGTTTCGGACAGGGGGGGAGGAACACTGAAGCTTTCTTT. It translates to CASSFGQGGRNTEAFF.

The DNA of the CDR3 is TGTGCCTGGAGTGTACTCTCCTTTGGGGCCTACAATGAGCAGTTCTTC. Amino acids: CAWSVLSFGAYNEQFF. V is TRBV30 and J is TRBJ2-1; no clear D. V shed 0 bases and J shed 2 bases, with 14 bases lying between them. This CDR3 is built from 16 residues. CDR1 and CDR2 (germline): GTSNPN, SVGIG (reference sequence).

The chain has TRBV7-9 and TRBJ1-1; D possibly corresponds to TRBD1 (5 bases). The V end lost 6 bases, the J end lost 3 bases, and 14 bases lay between the germline ends. This CDR3 contains 14 residues. Germline loops: CDR1 SEHNR, CDR2 FQNEAQ (reference sequence). CDR3 bases: TGTGCCAGCAGTAGCGAGACAGCCTACACTGAAGCTTTCTTT. It translates to CASSSETAYTEAFF.

This clonotype came up many times. This chain links TRBV20-1 with TRBJ1-1; D is unclear. The CDR3 covers 13 residues. V was shortened by 3 bases and J by 7 bases, with 15 bases between the two germline ends. CDR1 and CDR2 (germline): DFQATT, SNEGSKA (reference sequence). The CDR3 nucleotides read TGCAGTGCTAGGGTTTACCTCGTCGGTGAAGCTTTCTTT. Translated: CSARVYLVGEAFF.

This clonotype has at least ten counts. V and J are TRBV6-6 and TRBJ1-1; TRBD1 aligns across 7 bases. The length of the CDR3 is 14 residues. Losses at the gene ends were 6 bases for V and 1 base for J; bases not matched to a gene: 5. Germline CDR1 reads MNHNY; CDR2 reads SVGAGI (reference sequence). The CDR3: CASRRDSENTEAFF. In DNA form, the CDR3 reads TGTGCCAGCAGGCGGGACAGCGAGAACACTGAAGCTTTCTTT.

This clonotype was recorded many times. The CDR3 loop is CASSLYSGTIAVEQFF. The DNA for the CDR3 is TGTGCCAGCTCACTCTACTCCGGGACCATAGCCGTTGAGCAGTTCTTC. The V gene is TRBV18, the J gene TRBJ2-1; the D gene could be TRBD1 or TRBD2 (5 bases each). Germline CDR1 is KGHSH and CDR2 is LQKENI. The CDR3 is 16 residues long. The ends were cut back, 4 bases at V and 9 bases at J, with 22 bases in the middle.

This clonotype showed up many times. The chain uses TRBV20-1 and TRBJ1-1; D not resolved. The germline V and J ends were trimmed by 0 bases and 5 bases, with 7 bases remaining between them. The CDR3 is 12 residues long. The germline V gene has CDR1 DFQATT and CDR2 SNEGSKA (reference sequence). Written as DNA, the CDR3 is TGCAGTGCTAGAGATTGGGGAACTGAAGCTTTCTTT. It yields the protein CSARDWGTEAFF.

This clonotype was seen at least ten times. The rearrangement joins TRBV15 to TRBJ1-2, with D perhaps matching TRBD1 (5 bases). This CDR3 has 15 amino acids. Germline CDR1 and CDR2: LNHNV and YYDKDF (reference sequence). V gave up 0 bases and J gave up 7 bases, with 15 bases separating them. The CDR3 spells CATSRERSQDIGYTF. The DNA for the CDR3 is TGTGCCACCAGCAGAGAGCGTTCACAGGATATTGGCTACACCTTC. The full variable domain, its missing parts supplied by reference TRBV15 and TRBJ1-2, is DAMVIQNPRYQVTQFGKPVTLSCSQTLNHNVMYWYQQKSSQAPKLLFHYYDKDFNNEADTPDNFQSRRPNTSFCFLDIRSPGLGDTAMYLCATSRERSQDIGYTFGSGTRLTVV.

This clonotype was detected ten times or more. In DNA form, the CDR3 reads TGTGCCAGCTCACGGGAACCTTTAACCGGGGAGCTGTTTTTT. Protein sequence: CASSREPLTGELFF. The V gene is TRBV6-4, the J gene TRBJ2-2; TRBD2 might be the D (5 bases). Trimming took off 8 bases at V and 5 bases at J, with 15 bases between the two ends. This CDR3 has 14 residues. Germline lookup yields CDR1 MRHNA and CDR2 SNTAGT.

This chain connects TRBV29-1 to TRBJ1-3, with a weak D call TRBD1 (5 bases). The V end lost 5 bases, the J end lost 0 bases, and 14 bases lay between the germline ends. The CDR3 is 15 residues long. From germline, CDR1 is SQVTM and CDR2 ANQGSEA. CDR3 nucleotide sequence: TGCAGCGTTCACAAGGCGACAGACTCTGGAAACACCATATATTTT. Its translation: CSVHKATDSGNTIYF.

The chain links TRBV20-1 to TRBJ2-7; D is uncertain. Germline CDR1 and CDR2: DFQATT and SNEGSKA (reference sequence). The CDR3 is 14 amino acids. Trimming removed 0 bases from V and 2 bases from J, with 11 bases in between. Here the CDR3 DNA reads TGCAGTGCTAGAGATCTGGCGGAAACCTACGAGCAGTACTTC. Its translation: CSARDLAETYEQYF.

This clonotype has just a few counts. The CDR3 bases are TGCAGCGTTGAAGGGACAGGGAGCTCTGGAAACACCATATATTTT. Translated, it gives CSVEGTGSSGNTIYF. The V gene is TRBV29-1, the J gene TRBJ1-3, with 8 nucleotides matching TRBD1. This CDR3 is built from 15 residues. Germline-derived CDR1 and CDR2 are SQVTM and ANQGSEA. V trimming: 1 base; J trimming: 0 bases; junction bases outside the gene matches: 2.

In this sample, this clonotype turned up many times. The rearrangement links TRBV7-2 to TRBJ2-7, with TRBD1 matching over 9 bases. The CDR3 loop spans 15 amino acids. Looked up from germline, CDR1 is SGHTA and CDR2 is FQGNSA. Trimming took 5 bases from V and 0 from J; bases not matched to a gene: 5. The CDR3 reads CASSRTGVASYEQYF. The CDR3 DNA reads as TGTGCCAGCAGCCGGACAGGGGTCGCCTCCTACGAGCAGTACTTC.

This clonotype was recorded many times. CDR3 in DNA: TGTGCCAGCAGCCCCCCCGGGAAAGGGGGTTTTGTGCAGTTCTTC. Residues: CASSPPGKGGFVQFF. J is TRBJ2-1 and V is TRBV7-9; D is possibly TRBD1 (6 bases). Germline loops: CDR1 SEHNR, CDR2 FQNEAQ (reference sequence). The germline V and J ends were trimmed by 5 bases and 12 bases, with 23 bases remaining between them. The CDR3 sequence is 15 residues long.

This clonotype was seen a few times. The J gene is TRBJ2-2, the V gene TRBV19, with D perhaps TRBD1 (7 bases). The CDR3 totals 15 residues. Trimming pared 3 bases from V and 4 bases from J, leaving 12 bases between. Germline V CDR1 and CDR2: LNHDA, SQIVND (reference sequence). In DNA form, the CDR3 reads TGTGCCAGTAGTATTCGGCAGGGGGGCACCGGGGAGCTGTTTTTT. It translates to CASSIRQGGTGELFF. Full variable domain (remainder filled in from reference TRBV19 and TRBJ2-2): DGGITQSPKYLFRKEGQNVTLSCEQNLNHDAMYWYRQDPGQGLRLIYYSQIVNDFQKGDIAEGYSVSREKKESFPLTVTSAQKNPTAFYLCASSIRQGGTGELFFGEGSRLTVL.

In this sample, this clonotype turned up a few times. V usage is TRBV19 and J usage is TRBJ2-4; 13 nucleotides align to TRBD2. Losses at the gene ends were 5 bases for V and 2 bases for J; bases not matched to a gene: 6. Germline CDR1 is LNHDA and CDR2 is SQIVND (reference sequence). The CDR3 loop spans 17 amino acids. The CDR3 loop is CASSLWTSGSSKNIQYF. The CDR3 nucleotides read TGTGCCAGTAGTTTGTGGACTAGCGGGAGTTCCAAAAACATTCAGTACTTC. The full variable domain, with the rest looked up from reference TRBV19 and TRBJ2-4, is DGGITQSPKYLFRKEGQNVTLSCEQNLNHDAMYWYRQDPGQGLRLIYYSQIVNDFQKGDIAEGYSVSREKKESFPLTVTSAQKNPTAFYLCASSLWTSGSSKNIQYFGAGTRLSVL.